A selection of T cell receptor beta chains follows, all from one sample in a study of radiotherapy plus CTLA-4 blockade in lung cancer. This table comes from immunoSEQ multiplex PCR, and its TCRdb copy is limited to in-frame clones, with some not included. The profile covers about 38,000 clones, with 80% to 90% appearing a single time and about 20% taken by the ten largest. The sample was peripheral blood, taken from a patient treated with radiotherapy plus ipilimumab. The receptors were sampled from a human donor with non-small cell lung cancer whose response to radiotherapy plus ipilimumab could not be evaluated. Each CDR3 is given with its conserved first and last residue. Each record gives: D gene, clone size, J gene, V gene, CDR3 protein, CDR3 DNA. D genes are given only for firm matches. Part of the rows lack a size; the others show once, few, many or a class for expanded clones.

D: -; size: -; J: TRBJ1-4; V: TRBV9; CDR3: CASSAPQGTNEKLFF; DNA: TGTGCCAGCAGCGCCCCACAGGGAACCAATGAAAAACTGTTTTTT
D: -; size: -; J: TRBJ2-7; V: TRBV6-5; CDR3: CASSYSNAYSYEQYF; DNA: TGTGCCAGCAGTTACTCGAATGCGTACTCCTACGAGCAGTACTTC
D: -; size: -; J: TRBJ1-2; V: TRBV13; CDR3: CASSLGGGQRNYGYTF; DNA: TGTGCCAGCAGCTTAGGCGGCGGCCAGAGAAACTATGGCTACACCTTC
D: TRBD2; size: -; J: TRBJ2-3; V: TRBV4-1; CDR3: CASSPLGLAGDTQYF; DNA: TGCGCCAGCAGCCCCCTCGGACTAGCGGGAGATACGCAGTATTTT
D: TRBD2; size: -; J: TRBJ2-3; V: TRBV6-5; CDR3: CASSSTGGGRDTQYF; DNA: TGTGCCAGCAGTTCCACGGGAGGTGGTCGAGATACGCAGTATTTT
D: -; size: -; J: TRBJ2-7; V: TRBV7-3; CDR3: CASSLRGAGYEQYF; DNA: TGTGCCAGCAGCCTGAGGGGTGCGGGGTACGAGCAGTACTTC
D: TRBD1; size: -; J: TRBJ1-4; V: TRBV28; CDR3: CASSLRQGDEKLFF; DNA: TGTGCCAGCAGTTTAAGACAGGGTGATGAAAAACTGTTTTTT
D: TRBD2; size: -; J: TRBJ2-1; V: TRBV7-6; CDR3: CASSITSGGANEQFF; DNA: TGTGCCAGCAGCATAACTAGCGGGGGGGCAAATGAGCAGTTCTTC
D: -; size: -; J: TRBJ1-2; V: TRBV29-1; CDR3: CSVEDLGGGYTF; DNA: TGCAGCGTTGAAGATTTGGGAGGTGGCTACACCTTC
D: -; size: few; J: TRBJ2-2; V: TRBV6-1; CDR3: CASSEGHGELFF; DNA: TGTGCCAGCAGTGAAGGTCACGGGGAGCTGTTTTTT
D: TRBD1; size: -; J: TRBJ1-2; V: TRBV4-3; CDR3: CASSQDGQGATGYTF; DNA: TGCGCCAGCAGCCAAGATGGACAGGGGGCGACTGGCTACACCTTC
D: -; size: -; J: TRBJ2-1; V: TRBV28; CDR3: CASSFSPGERKQFF; DNA: TGTGCCAGCAGTTTTTCGCCGGGTGAAAGGAAGCAGTTCTTC
D: -; size: -; J: TRBJ1-1; V: TRBV6-5; CDR3: CASTRGGSTEAFF; DNA: TGTGCCAGCACCCGGGGGGGGAGCACTGAAGCTTTCTTT
D: -; size: -; J: TRBJ1-4; V: TRBV4-1; CDR3: CASSLRETNEKLFF; DNA: TGCGCCAGCAGCCTACGCGAAACTAATGAAAAACTGTTTTTT
D: TRBD1; size: -; J: TRBJ1-2; V: TRBV28; CDR3: CASSHKGALGGYTF; DNA: TGTGCCAGCAGTCACAAGGGGGCCCTCGGGGGCTACACCTTC
D: -; size: -; J: TRBJ2-3; V: TRBV6-5; CDR3: CASSGAVWADTQYF; DNA: TGTGCCAGCAGCGGAGCGGTTTGGGCAGATACGCAGTATTTT
D: TRBD2; size: few; J: TRBJ2-3; V: TRBV28; CDR3: CASSQELETLAGTDTQYF; DNA: TGTGCCAGCAGCCAAGAATTGGAAACTCTAGCGGGTACAGATACGCAGTATTTT
D: TRBD2; size: -; J: TRBJ2-1; V: TRBV4-2; CDR3: CASSQEPRLAGGPNNEQFF; DNA: TGTGCCAGCAGCCAAGAGCCCCGACTAGCGGGGGGGCCCAACAATGAGCAGTTCTTC
D: -; size: -; J: TRBJ2-2; V: TRBV28; CDR3: CASSLSRDTGELFF; DNA: TGTGCCAGCAGTTTATCGCGGGACACCGGGGAGCTGTTTTTT
D: TRBD1; size: few; J: TRBJ2-7; V: TRBV6-1; CDR3: CAGRDRGLEQYF; DNA: TGTGCCGGTAGGGACAGGGGGCTCGAGCAGTACTTC
D: -; size: once; J: TRBJ2-7; V: TRBV6-6; CDR3: CASSYGAGASYEQYF; DNA: TGTGCCAGCAGTTACGGGGCTGGGGCCTCCTACGAGCAGTACTTC
D: TRBD2; size: -; J: TRBJ2-3; V: TRBV5-6; CDR3: CASSLRSFGGGLHTQYF; DNA: TGTGCCAGCAGCTTGAGGTCTTTCGGGGGGGGTCTTCATACGCAGTATTTT
D: TRBD2; size: few; J: TRBJ2-3; V: TRBV28; CDR3: CASSFSGGLTDTQYF; DNA: TGTGCCAGCAGTTTTAGCGGGGGGCTCACAGATACGCAGTATTTT
D: -; size: -; J: TRBJ1-2; V: TRBV15; CDR3: CATSRDLSYGYTF; DNA: TGTGCCACCAGCAGAGACCTATCCTATGGCTACACCTTC
D: -; size: few; J: TRBJ2-1; V: TRBV7-2; CDR3: CASSSGHYNEQFF; DNA: TGTGCCAGCAGCTCCGGACACTACAATGAGCAGTTCTTC
D: TRBD2; size: -; J: TRBJ2-3; V: TRBV6-4; CDR3: CASSETSGVTDTQYF; DNA: TGTGCCAGCAGTGAGACTAGCGGGGTCACAGATACGCAGTATTTT
D: -; size: once; J: TRBJ2-3; V: TRBV7-9; CDR3: CASSPADTQYF; DNA: TGTGCCAGCAGCCCCGCGGATACGCAGTATTTT
D: -; size: -; J: TRBJ1-4; V: TRBV14; CDR3: CASSTTGGYEKLFF; DNA: TGTGCCAGCAGCACCACGGGGGGATATGAAAAACTGTTTTTT
D: -; size: once; J: TRBJ1-4; V: TRBV6-5; CDR3: CASSQGHSALFF; DNA: TGTGCCAGCAGCCAAGGACATTCAGCACTGTTTTTT
D: TRBD1; size: -; J: TRBJ2-7; V: TRBV7-9; CDR3: CASSFLTGAAYEQYF; DNA: TGTGCCAGCAGCTTTCTAACAGGGGCAGCCTACGAGCAGTACTTC
D: TRBD2; size: -; J: TRBJ2-7; V: TRBV4-1; CDR3: CASSQVGGGEQYF; DNA: TGCGCCAGCAGCCAAGTGGGGGGGGGAGAGCAGTACTTC